This T cell receptor beta chain was obtained from a study of regulatory T cells in long-lasting Graves disease. V lost 0 bases and J lost 0, with 6 bases in between. Germline-derived CDR1 and CDR2 are LNHNV and YYDKDF (reference sequence). The CDR3 sequence is 15 residues long. The authors built TCR beta libraries using iRepertoire HTBI primers and Arm-PCR of CDR3 regions. TCRdb reprocessed the multiplex PCR reads via MiXCR and lists one record per CDR3 protein. This sample yields a few hundred thousand distinct CDR3 sequences, of which just over 20% are seen a single time; approximately 15% belongs to the top ten. This clonotype was seen more than once but under ten times. Noted time point: newly diagnosed GD, antithyroid drugs for less than 3 months. TCR sequences were obtained from RNA taken from PBMCs.

The source of this sequence is a female donor with Graves disease. This rearrangement joins TRBV15 to TRBJ1-5; the D is unclear. The sample was peripheral blood mononuclear cells (PBMCs), taken at new diagnosis, from a patient treated with antithyroid drugs. The CDR3 here is CATSRDPYSNQPQHF. The CDR3 nucleotides read TGTGCCACCAGCAGAGACCCGTATAGCAATCAGCCCCAGCATTTT.